A selection of T cell receptor beta chains follows, all from one sample in a study of T-cell reconstitution after alpha-beta-depleted transplantation in children. TCRdb passed the PCR reads through MiXCR, listing each CDR3 protein once. The data hold a few hundred thousand distinct CDR3 sequences, with 12% observed a single time. This specimen consisted of PBMCs from the stem cell graft donor, obtained from the stem cell graft. These TCRs come from a human donor who donated a stem cell graft to a child with combined immunodeficiency. Each CDR3 is given with its conserved first and last residue. Fields, in order: CDR3 length, D gene, V gene, J gene, clone size, CDR3 DNA, CDR3 protein. The D gene is left open where the match is weak. The size entry is marked missing in some rows and otherwise reads once, few, many or a size class.

length: 12
D: -
V: TRBV12-3/TRBV12-4
J: TRBJ2-4
size: few
DNA: TGTGCCAGCAGTTTAACCGGGGACATTCAGTACTTC
CDR3: CASSLTGDIQYF

length: 12
D: -
V: TRBV12-3/TRBV12-4
J: TRBJ2-3
size: few
DNA: TGTGCCAGCTCATATATCCCAGATACGCAGTATTTT
CDR3: CASSYIPDTQYF

length: 14
D: -
V: TRBV19
J: TRBJ1-1
size: few
DNA: TGTGCCAGTAGTATATCTCGTCGAGGCACTGAAGCTTTCTTT
CDR3: CASSISRRGTEAFF

length: 16
D: -
V: TRBV2
J: TRBJ2-3
size: -
DNA: TGTGCCAGCAGTGACTTGGGCAGCACTATGACAAATACGCAGTATTTT
CDR3: CASSDLGSTMTNTQYF

length: 18
D: -
V: TRBV11-1
J: TRBJ2-1
size: few
DNA: TGTGCCAGCAGCTTAGGACCCGGACCACGGGGTTCCTACAATGAGCAGTTCTTC
CDR3: CASSLGPGPRGSYNEQFF

length: 15
D: TRBD2
V: TRBV4-3
J: TRBJ2-5
size: few
DNA: TGCGCCAGCAGCCCTACTAGCGGGGACAAAGAGACCCAGTACTTC
CDR3: CASSPTSGDKETQYF

length: 13
D: -
V: TRBV11-2
J: TRBJ2-3
size: -
DNA: TGTGCCAGCAGCGGGGAGACTGCAGATACGCAGTATTTT
CDR3: CASSGETADTQYF

length: 14
D: TRBD1
V: TRBV28
J: TRBJ2-7
size: -
DNA: TGTGCCAGCAGTTCCACAGGGGCCTCCTACGAGCAGTACTTC
CDR3: CASSSTGASYEQYF

length: 13
D: -
V: TRBV20-1
J: TRBJ1-1
size: many
DNA: TGCAGTGCTAGAGAGGCAGGTAACACTGAAGCTTTCTTT
CDR3: CSAREAGNTEAFF

length: 15
D: -
V: TRBV7-9
J: TRBJ2-7
size: few
DNA: TGTGCCAGCAGCTTAGACAGTTCTCACACCTACGAGCAGTACTTC
CDR3: CASSLDSSHTYEQYF

length: 17
D: -
V: TRBV3-1
J: TRBJ2-3
size: -
DNA: TGTGCCAGCAGCCCCCCCGGGGGGCATCGGGGCACAGATACGCAGTATTTT
CDR3: CASSPPGGHRGTDTQYF

length: 15
D: -
V: TRBV5-1
J: TRBJ2-5
size: many
DNA: TGCGCCAGCAGCTTGTTCGGTTCAGAGGAAGAGACCCAGTACTTC
CDR3: CASSLFGSEEETQYF

length: 13
D: -
V: TRBV27
J: TRBJ1-2
size: -
DNA: TGTGCCAGCAGTTTATCGGGGGCAGGGGAGTACACCTTC
CDR3: CASSLSGAGEYTF

length: 13
D: -
V: TRBV5-1
J: TRBJ2-7
size: many
DNA: TGCGCCAGCAGCCCGGATGGACAGCACGAGCAGTACTTC
CDR3: CASSPDGQHEQYF

length: 12
D: -
V: TRBV29-1
J: TRBJ2-5
size: -
DNA: TGCAGCGCCGTCGGCGCCCAAGAGACCCAGTACTTC
CDR3: CSAVGAQETQYF

length: 15
D: TRBD2
V: TRBV4-2
J: TRBJ2-1
size: few
DNA: TGTGCCAGCAGCCACGCGGGGGGCTCCTACAATGAGCAGTTCTTC
CDR3: CASSHAGGSYNEQFF

length: 13
D: TRBD2
V: TRBV24-1
J: TRBJ2-1
size: -
DNA: TGTGCCACCAGTGGGCTAGCGGAGCATGAGCAGTTCTTC
CDR3: CATSGLAEHEQFF

length: 13
D: TRBD1
V: TRBV10-3
J: TRBJ2-7
size: many
DNA: TGTGCCATGGGGGGACAGGGTTACTACGAGCAGTACTTC
CDR3: CAMGGQGYYEQYF

length: 13
D: -
V: TRBV12-3/TRBV12-4
J: TRBJ2-1
size: -
DNA: TGTGCCAGCAGCCTTACTAGACATAATGAGCAGTTCTTC
CDR3: CASSLTRHNEQFF

length: 12
D: -
V: TRBV29-1
J: TRBJ2-7
size: few
DNA: TGCAGCGGGAAGGCAGGGGCCTACGAGCAGTACTTC
CDR3: CSGKAGAYEQYF

length: 15
D: -
V: TRBV3-1
J: TRBJ2-1
size: many
DNA: TGTGCCAGCAGCCAAGGAGTTAGTAGCACCGATGAGCAGTTCTTC
CDR3: CASSQGVSSTDEQFF

length: 14
D: -
V: TRBV20-1
J: TRBJ2-7
size: many
DNA: TGCAGTGCTTCACGACAGACTAGCTCCTACGAGCAGTACTTC
CDR3: CSASRQTSSYEQYF

length: 14
D: TRBD2
V: TRBV14
J: TRBJ2-7
size: many
DNA: TGTGCCAGCAGCCAATCCCTAGCGGGCAACGAGCAGTACTTC
CDR3: CASSQSLAGNEQYF

length: 12
D: -
V: TRBV29-1
J: TRBJ1-2
size: -
DNA: TGCAGCGTTACATCGGGGGGACATGGCTACACCTTC
CDR3: CSVTSGGHGYTF

length: 17
D: TRBD2
V: TRBV5-6
J: TRBJ2-3
size: few
DNA: TGTGCCAGCAGCCCAGGACTAGCGGGGACTTACACAGATACGCAGTATTTT
CDR3: CASSPGLAGTYTDTQYF

length: 13
D: -
V: TRBV6-6
J: TRBJ2-7
size: few
DNA: TGTGCCAGCATAGATCCCCCAGGGCACGAGCAGTACTTC
CDR3: CASIDPPGHEQYF

length: 16
D: -
V: TRBV4-3
J: TRBJ2-5
size: few
DNA: TGCGCCAGCAGCCAAGATTGGTCCGGGGTGGGGGAGACCCAGTACTTC
CDR3: CASSQDWSGVGETQYF

length: 14
D: -
V: TRBV5-1
J: TRBJ2-3
size: -
DNA: TGCGCCAGCAGCAATGTCCTCGGGACAGATACGCAGTATTTT
CDR3: CASSNVLGTDTQYF

length: 12
D: -
V: TRBV2
J: TRBJ2-1
size: -
DNA: TGTGCCAGTCGCCGTTTGGTTTATGGGCAGTTCTTC
CDR3: CASRRLVYGQFF

length: 13
D: -
V: TRBV28
J: TRBJ1-5
size: -
DNA: TGTGCCAGCAGTTTATTTCAGGAGCAGCCCCAGCATTTT
CDR3: CASSLFQEQPQHF

length: 16
D: TRBD1
V: TRBV12-5
J: TRBJ2-7
size: -
DNA: TGTGCTAGTGGTTTGACCACTGGACAGGGGCCCTACGAGCAGTACTTC
CDR3: CASGLTTGQGPYEQYF

length: 15
D: -
V: TRBV25-1
J: TRBJ1-4
size: few
DNA: TGTGCCAGCAGTTCCGCTTGGAGAAGTAGTGAAAAACTGTTTTTT
CDR3: CASSSAWRSSEKLFF

length: 13
D: -
V: TRBV30
J: TRBJ1-1
size: few
DNA: TGTGCCTGGAAATGGGGAGCTGTCACTGAAGCTTTCTTT
CDR3: CAWKWGAVTEAFF

length: 16
D: -
V: TRBV13
J: TRBJ2-7
size: few
DNA: TGTGCCAGCAGCTTTGAGGGGCAGGGGCTAATCGGCGAGCAGTACTTC
CDR3: CASSFEGQGLIGEQYF

length: 18
D: TRBD2
V: TRBV27
J: TRBJ2-1
size: -
DNA: TGTGCCAGCAGTTTATCCCTCATGGGGCTAGCGGGAAACAATGAGCAGTTCTTC
CDR3: CASSLSLMGLAGNNEQFF

length: 13
D: -
V: TRBV20-1
J: TRBJ2-7
size: few
DNA: TGCAGTGCTACCCGGGGGAGCTCCTACGAGCAGTACTTC
CDR3: CSATRGSSYEQYF

length: 14
D: TRBD1
V: TRBV4-3
J: TRBJ2-7
size: many
DNA: TGCGCCAGCAGCCTAGGGACAGCTACCTACGAGCAGTACTTC
CDR3: CASSLGTATYEQYF